This T cell receptor (beta chain) was captured in a study of regulatory T cells in long-lasting Graves disease. Study outcomes and limitations: Lower TCR diversity characterized persistent Graves' patients relative to newly diagnosed patients.

Note on this clonotype: Its antigen is still unknown.

CDR3-region Arm-PCR and iRepertoire HTBI primers produced the TCR beta libraries. The authors' processing: In the combined samples, approximately 64 TRBV and 14 to 15 TRBJ segments were identified. TCRdb re-called the multiplex PCR reads with MiXCR, one entry per CDR3 protein. The V and J calls and clone size are TCRdb's, not the authors'. In the table there are a few hundred thousand distinct CDR3 sequences, around 23% of which are singletons. Germline V gene lookup returns CDR1 DFQATT and CDR2 SNEGSKA (reference sequence). This CDR3 spans 11 amino acids. V lost 6 bases to trimming and J lost 6 bases, with 12 bases between them. Time point specified: persistent/refractory GD, antithyroid drugs over 5 years with positive TRAb. Following extraction of RNA from PBMCs, that RNA was used to make the TCR library.

The source was peripheral blood mononuclear cells (PBMCs), collected when the disease was refractory, from a patient treated with antithyroid drugs. This clonotype was sampled from a woman aged 40-49 years with Graves disease. V usage is TRBV20-1 and J usage is TRBJ2-7; D not certain. CDR3 in DNA: TGCAGTGCCCCCGATCGGAGCGAGCAGTACTTC. Its protein product is CSAPDRSEQYF.